What follows are 20 T cell receptor beta chains derived from one specimen sequenced in a study of blood T cells in healthy people across ages. Through a sample-barcoded 5' primer and a J-beta primer mix, a second PCR was run for roughly 6 to 11 cycles. TCRdb itself ran the 5' RACE reads through MiXCR, one entry per CDR3 protein. The sample lists about 1 million distinct CDR3 sequences, 40% to 50% occurring once. Input material: blood. The receptors derive from a woman in her fifties or sixties in good health.

In this sample, this clonotype turned up a few times. The J gene is TRBJ2-3, the V gene TRBV3-1; D is possibly TRBD2 (7 bases). Trimming left V 3 bases short and J 5 bases short, with 15 bases between. CDR3 length: 15 amino acids. CDR1 and CDR2 (germline): LGHDT, YNNKEL (reference sequence). CDR3 bases: TGTGCCAGCAGCCAGGGGGCGGGAGCCGGAGATACGCAGTATTTT. Translating gives CASSQGAGAGDTQYF.

This clonotype was detected only a few times. The V gene is TRBV20-1, the J gene TRBJ2-5, with D perhaps matching TRBD1 or TRBD2 (5 bases each). CDR1 DFQATT and CDR2 SNEGSKA come from the germline V gene (reference sequence). The CDR3 consists of 13 residues. V was trimmed by 5 bases and J by 4 bases, leaving 14 bases between them. CDR3 in DNA: TGCAGTGCTCAAACCCGGGGACGAGAGACCCAGTACTTC. Protein: CSAQTRGRETQYF.

The chain carries TRBV20-1 and TRBJ2-7; 10 bases line up with TRBD1. The J segment lost 1 base and the V segment lost 3 bases, leaving 9 bases of the junction unmatched. The CDR3 totals 16 residues. CDR1 is DFQATT and CDR2 is SNEGSKA in the germline V gene (reference sequence). CDR3 sequence (DNA): TGCAGTGCTAGGGACGACAGGGGGCGGGGGTCCTACGAGCAGTACTTC. It specifies CSARDDRGRGSYEQYF.

This clonotype was seen only a few times. V and J are TRBV4-1 and TRBJ1-4; the D gene is possibly TRBD1 (5 bases). This CDR3 spans 13 amino acids. CDR1 MGHRA and CDR2 YSYEKL come from the germline V gene. Between the trimmed V and J ends, which lost 1 base and 11 bases, there was a span of 11 bases. This CDR3 reads CASSQGDGWKLFF. The DNA of the CDR3 is TGCGCCAGCAGCCAAGGGGACGGCTGGAAACTGTTTTTT.

This sequence joins TRBV20-1 and TRBJ2-1, with 9 positions matching TRBD2. CDR3 length: 16 amino acids. CDR1 and CDR2 (germline): DFQATT, SNEGSKA (reference sequence). V shed 3 bases and J 3 bases; nucleotides not matched to a gene: 9. The DNA of the CDR3 is TGCAGTGCTAGGGTATTTAGCGGGAGTAGCTACAATGAGCAGTTCTTC. Protein: CSARVFSGSSYNEQFF.

The genes are TRBV6-5 and TRBJ2-4; no clear D. The CDR3 is made up of 12 amino acids. From germline, CDR1 is MNHEY and CDR2 SVGAGI. V was cut by 10 bases and J by 13 bases, with 20 bases left in between. CDR3 in amino acids: CATQLPTGEQYF. The CDR3, as DNA: TGTGCCACTCAACTCCCGACGGGTGAGCAGTACTTC.

The chain joins TRBV12-5 to TRBJ2-7, with 8 bases fitting TRBD1. The CDR3 extends over 14 amino acids. CDR1 LGHNT and CDR2 FRNRAP come from the germline V gene. Unmatched junction bases numbered 10, after V lost 7 bases and J lost 5 bases. The CDR3 nucleotides read TGTGCTAGTGCCCCCGACAGGGGCAGCGACGAGCAGTACTTC. Amino acids: CASAPDRGSDEQYF.

V is TRBV5-1 and J is TRBJ2-3, with TRBD2 as a possible D gene (6 bases). V lost 3 bases, J lost 0 bases, and 14 bases lay in between. This CDR3 has 16 residues. Germline V gene sequence: CDR1 SGHRS, CDR2 YFSETQ. CDR3 sequence reads: CASSWRGSTSTDTQYF. The CDR3 bases are TGCGCCAGCAGCTGGCGGGGCTCGACTAGCACAGATACGCAGTATTTT.

The J gene is TRBJ2-1, the V gene TRBV5-1; 10 bases align to TRBD2. With 0 bases clipped from V and 5 bases from J, the junction kept 5 bases outside the gene matches. This CDR3 region has 16 residues. The germline V gene encodes CDR1 SGHRS and CDR2 YFSETQ. CDR3: CASSLGGLAGDNEQFF. The CDR3 bases are TGCGCCAGCAGCTTGGGGGGGCTAGCGGGGGACAATGAGCAGTTCTTC.

Only a few counts were recorded for this clonotype. The V gene is TRBV27, the J gene TRBJ2-4; no clear D. The end of the DNA is better explained by TRBJ2-7, so the J call may be wrong. In germline, CDR1 is MNHEY, CDR2 SMNVEV (reference sequence). The CDR3 consists of 12 residues. The CDR3 coding sequence is TGTGCCAGCAGCGAAAGACCCAGCGAGCAGTACTTC. Its translation is CASSERPSEQYF.

This clonotype was observed a handful of times. The chain joins TRBV9 to TRBJ2-4, with 11 bases that match TRBD2. This CDR3 contains 14 residues. After removal of 2 bases from V and 14 bases from J, the junction contained 9 bases not matched to a gene. Germline V gene lookup returns CDR1 SGDLS and CDR2 YYNGEE. The CDR3 region has the DNA TGTGCCAGCAGCGTCGGACTAGCGGGTCCTAAGGAGTACTTC. It encodes CASSVGLAGPKEYF.

The chain carries TRBV20-1 and TRBJ1-2; D not resolved. CDR3 length equals 14 residues. With 4 bases removed from V and 2 bases from J, the gap between germline ends came to 14 bases. The germline gives CDR1 DFQATT, CDR2 SNEGSKA (reference sequence). CDR3 residues: CSATGWTDNYGYTF. Here the CDR3 DNA reads TGCAGTGCTACCGGATGGACTGACAACTATGGCTACACCTTC.

V usage is TRBV6-2 or TRBV6-3 and J usage is TRBJ2-1; the match to TRBD2 covers 7 bases. CDR3 length equals 14 residues. V lost 5 bases and J lost 4; bases outside the gene matches: 5. Germline V lookup: CDR1 MNHEY, CDR2 SVGEGT. CDR3 loop: CASSESGEYNEQFF. Here the CDR3 DNA reads TGTGCCAGCAGTGAAAGCGGGGAGTACAATGAGCAGTTCTTC.

The rearrangement joins TRBV9 to TRBJ1-2; D is possibly TRBD1 (5 bases). Trimming removed 0 bases from V and 6 bases from J, with 15 bases in between. Germline V gene lookup returns CDR1 SGDLS and CDR2 YYNGEE. CDR3 size: 15 residues. CDR3 amino acids: CASSVGSRVGDGYTF. The CDR3 coding sequence is TGTGCCAGCAGCGTAGGTTCCAGGGTGGGAGATGGCTACACCTTC.

The chain uses TRBV6-5 and TRBJ2-3; D is uncertain. The CDR3 spans 15 residues. Per germline, CDR1 MNHEY and CDR2 SVGAGI. V was shortened by 2 bases and J by 0 bases, with 9 bases between the two germline ends. CDR3 in DNA: TGTGCCAGCAGTTACGGCAGGCAGAGCACAGATACGCAGTATTTT. This codes for CASSYGRQSTDTQYF.

This clonotype appeared a few times. J is TRBJ1-5 and V is TRBV6-5, with D possibly TRBD1 on 6 matching bases. V lost 8 bases and J 4 bases, leaving 12 bases between the germline ends. Germline V lookup: CDR1 MNHEY, CDR2 SVGAGI. The CDR3 runs to 13 residues. The CDR3 DNA sequence: TGTGCCAGCGGGGGCGGCCAGAATCAGCCCCAGCATTTT. The encoded protein is CASGGGQNQPQHF.

This chain links TRBV4-1 with TRBJ2-7, with D unclear. Germline lookup yields CDR1 MGHRA and CDR2 YSYEKL. The V and J ends lost 5 bases and 2 bases respectively, with 16 bases between them. The length of the CDR3 is 15 residues. The CDR3 bases are TGCGCCAGCAGCTACGCGACCGAGGAAACCTACGAGCAGTACTTC. Residues: CASSYATEETYEQYF.

This chain uses TRBV9 with TRBJ2-3; D could derive from TRBD1 or TRBD2 (5 bases each). CDR3 length: 15 residues. V dropped 3 bases and J dropped 2 bases, with 13 bases sitting between them. CDR1 and CDR2 from the germline V gene are SGDLS and YYNGEE. The CDR3 reads CASSARDRATDTQYF. CDR3 nucleotide sequence: TGTGCCAGCAGCGCCCGGGACCGGGCCACAGATACGCAGTATTTT.

This clonotype has more than one count but fewer than ten. This chain links TRBV6-5 with TRBJ2-5, with TRBD1 as a possible D gene (6 bases). This CDR3 contains 11 residues. The V gene lost 7 bases and the J gene lost 5 bases, with 8 bases spanning the gap. CDR1 and CDR2 (germline): MNHEY, SVGAGI. CDR3 bases: TGTGCCAGCACTAGGGGGGAGACCCAGTACTTC. Encoded protein: CASTRGETQYF.

This clonotype occurred many times. This chain connects TRBV29-1 to TRBJ2-7, with 7 bases matching TRBD1. The germline V gene encodes CDR1 SQVTM and CDR2 ANQGSEA. V shed 6 bases and J 2 bases; nucleotides not matched to a gene: 4. The CDR3 has 12 amino acids. This CDR3 reads CSVSQGTYEQYF. The CDR3 DNA reads TGCAGCGTCTCACAGGGGACCTACGAGCAGTACTTC.